These 23 T cell receptor beta chains originate from one sample sequenced in a study of response to subunit inactivated influenza vaccine. In TCRdb, the RT-PCR reads were re-called with MiXCR into one record per CDR3 protein. The profile shows about 300,000 distinct CDR3 sequences, just over 20% of them singletons. The sample in question was PBMCs from blood, obtained about 20 months after vaccination. The receptor source for this set is a man between 50 and 70 years old who received an inactivated influenza vaccine.

This clonotype was counted a few times. This sequence joins TRBV29-1 and TRBJ2-5; TRBD1 agrees at 10 bases. The length of the CDR3 is 14 residues. Germline loops: CDR1 SQVTM, CDR2 ANQGSEA. With 6 bases clipped from V and 4 bases from J, the junction kept 8 bases outside the gene matches. CDR3 sequence (DNA): TGCAGCGTGAAACCCCGGGACAGGGGAGAGACCCAGTACTTC. Its translation: CSVKPRDRGETQYF.

The chain joins TRBV24-1 to TRBJ2-1; TRBD2 matches 11 bases. The CDR3 covers 15 residues. Germline loops: CDR1 KGHDR, CDR2 SFDVKD. The V segment lost 4 bases and the J segment 6 bases; nucleotides outside the gene matches: 4. CDR3 nucleotide sequence: TGTGCCACCAGTGACCCTAGCGGGAGGTTCAATGAGCAGTTCTTC. It specifies CATSDPSGRFNEQFF.

The rearrangement joins TRBV29-1 to TRBJ2-7, with D perhaps matching TRBD1 or TRBD2 (6 bases each). Deletions cut 3 bases from V and 0 bases from J, with 15 bases between. CDR3 length: 15 residues. Germline CDR1 reads SQVTM; CDR2 reads ANQGSEA. In nucleotides, the CDR3 is TGCAGCGTTGATTGGGGGCGCGGGGCCTCCTACGAGCAGTACTTC. Translated: CSVDWGRGASYEQYF.

The rearrangement links TRBV5-1 to TRBJ2-3; D ambiguous. V dropped 7 bases and J dropped 2 bases, with 14 bases sitting between them. This CDR3 is 14 amino acids long. Germline loops: CDR1 SGHRS, CDR2 YFSETQ. The CDR3 sequence is CASCLVPFTDTQYF. CDR3 sequence (DNA): TGCGCCAGCTGTTTAGTCCCATTCACAGATACGCAGTATTTT.

V is TRBV4-1 and J is TRBJ2-7; TRBD2 agrees at 7 bases. This CDR3 has 14 residues. CDR1 and CDR2 from the germline V gene are MGHRA and YSYEKL. J lost 3 bases, V lost 4 bases, and 6 bases had no gene match. In DNA, the CDR3 is TGCGCCAGCAGCCCAGCGGGGAGTGTCTACGAGCAGTACTTC. Its protein product is CASSPAGSVYEQYF.

This rearrangement joins TRBV5-1 to TRBJ2-3; 14 nucleotides match TRBD2. The V gene's germline CDR1 is SGHRS and CDR2 YFSETQ. After removal of 4 bases from V and 8 bases from J, the junction contained 6 bases not matched to a gene. CDR3 size: 15 residues. This CDR3 is CASSAGLAGVRTQYF. The CDR3 DNA follows: TGCGCCAGCAGCGCGGGACTAGCGGGGGTCCGTACGCAGTATTTT.

This clonotype was counted a few times. The chain employs TRBV5-6 and TRBJ2-1; TRBD1 aligns across 9 bases. V lost 4 bases to trimming and J lost 7 bases; unmatched junction nucleotides: 9. CDR3 length: 15 residues. Germline loops: CDR1 SGHDT, CDR2 YYEEEE. The CDR3 DNA follows: TGTGCCAGCAGCACCGGGACAGGGAGTGGAAATGAGCAGTTCTTC. This encodes CASSTGTGSGNEQFF.

This clonotype has just a few counts. The chain carries TRBV12-3 or TRBV12-4 and TRBJ2-3; TRBD2 is a possible D gene (7 bases). V lost 0 bases and J 5 bases, leaving 15 bases between the germline ends. The CDR3 extends over 16 amino acids. The CDR3 region has the DNA TGTGCCAGCAGTTTAGCTGGGCGGGGGCAAGGAGATACGCAGTATTTT. Its translation: CASSLAGRGQGDTQYF.

The rearrangement uses TRBV5-5 and TRBJ2-3; 11 positions agree with TRBD2. The CDR3 totals 18 residues. Losses at the gene ends were 3 bases for V and 6 bases for J; bases not matched to a gene: 15. Germline V gives CDR1 SGHKS, CDR2 YYEKEE (reference sequence). CDR3 nucleotides: TGTGCCAGCAGCTCCAGACTAGCGGGAATGACTGGTTGGGATACGCAGTATTTT. Its protein product is CASSSRLAGMTGWDTQYF.

This clonotype was found a few times. The V gene is TRBV30, the J gene TRBJ1-1, with 11 bases that match TRBD1. In germline, CDR1 is GTSNPN, CDR2 SVGIG (reference sequence). The CDR3 length is 14 residues. J was trimmed by 6 bases and V by 2 bases; bases with no gene match: 5. The CDR3 coding sequence is TGTGCCTGGAGTCGGGACAGGGGGATTGCTGAAGCTTTCTTT. Translation gives CAWSRDRGIAEAFF.

This clonotype was counted many times. V usage is TRBV6-1 and J usage is TRBJ1-1; TRBD1 matches 10 bases. Germline V CDR1 and CDR2: MNHNS, SASEGT. This CDR3 has 15 residues. Germline trimming cut 4 bases from V and 6 bases from J; bases unmatched to any gene: 8. CDR3 nucleotides: TGTGCCAGCAGTGCACCGGGACAGGGGAGCTCTGAAGCTTTCTTT. The encoded protein is CASSAPGQGSSEAFF.

This clonotype was seen a handful of times. The chain has TRBV5-1 and TRBJ2-7; 7 positions match TRBD2. The CDR3 covers 15 residues. After removal of 2 bases from V and 1 base from J, the junction contained 6 bases not matched to a gene. Germline CDR1 SGHRS, CDR2 YFSETQ. CDR3 DNA sequence: TGCGCCAGCAGCTTCCTGGCGGGAGAGTCCTACGAGCAGTACTTC. It yields the protein CASSFLAGESYEQYF.

The V call is TRBV7-8, the J call TRBJ2-3; D ambiguous. Between the trimmed V and J ends, which lost 5 bases and 2 bases, there was a span of 20 bases. CDR3 length: 17 residues. Germline CDR1 SGHVS, CDR2 FQNEAQ. The CDR3 sequence: CASSKRAPVDPTDTQYF. The CDR3 bases are TGTGCCAGCAGCAAAAGGGCCCCGGTGGACCCCACAGATACGCAGTATTTT.

The chain uses TRBV7-2 and TRBJ2-7, with D perhaps TRBD1 (5 bases). Germline V gene data show CDR1 as SGHTA and CDR2 as FQGNSA. This CDR3 region has 15 residues. V lost 0 bases to trimming and J lost 0 bases, with 9 bases between them. CDR3 DNA: TGTGCCAGCAGCTTAGCGGTACAGGTCTCCTACGAGCAGTACTTC. It specifies CASSLAVQVSYEQYF.

The chain joins TRBV6-1 to TRBJ1-2; 7 bases agree with TRBD1. V shed 5 bases and J 2 bases; nucleotides not matched to a gene: 11. CDR3 length: 16 amino acids. CDR1 is MNHNS, CDR2 SASEGT, per germline. CDR3 protein: CASSKPDRVKNYGYTF. CDR3 in DNA: TGTGCCAGCAGTAAACCCGACAGGGTAAAGAACTATGGCTACACCTTC.

This clonotype was detected a few times. The gene calls are TRBV5-6 and TRBJ2-3, with TRBD2 matching 13 bases. This CDR3 comprises 16 residues. V was pared by 2 bases and J by 6 bases, with 6 bases of the junction left unmatched. CDR1 and CDR2 (germline): SGHDT, YYEEEE. The CDR3 DNA is TGTGCCAGCAGCTTCCGACTAGCGGGAGGATCCGATACGCAGTATTTT. Amino acids: CASSFRLAGGSDTQYF.

This clonotype appeared a few times. The rearrangement joins TRBV4-3 to TRBJ2-1, with TRBD2 identical over 7 bases. J lost 2 bases, V lost 0 bases, and 7 bases had no gene match. Looked up from germline, CDR1 is LGHNA and CDR2 is YSLEER. The CDR3 is 17 residues long. CDR3 DNA: TGCGCCAGCAGCCAAGATTTGGGAGGGAGTCCCTACAATGAGCAGTTCTTC. This sequence encodes CASSQDLGGSPYNEQFF.

The chain joins TRBV6-5 to TRBJ1-6; TRBD1 might be the D (6 bases). The CDR3 is 15 residues long. Trimming shortened V by 0 bases and J by 7 bases, and 10 bases separated the two germline ends. Germline lookup yields CDR1 MNHEY and CDR2 SVGAGI. Here the CDR3 reads CASSYSNRANSPLHF. The CDR3 DNA sequence: TGTGCCAGCAGTTACTCGAACAGGGCGAATTCACCCCTCCACTTT.

There are many counts of this clonotype. The CDR3, as DNA: TGTGCCAGTAGTCCCCAGGGTGCGGGGTACAATGAGCAGTTCTTC. Translated: CASSPQGAGYNEQFF. This chain uses TRBV19 with TRBJ2-1, with D tentatively TRBD2 (6 bases). The CDR3 is 15 residues long. V was shortened by 5 bases and J by 4 bases, with 15 bases between the two germline ends. Germline V gene lookup returns CDR1 LNHDA and CDR2 SQIVND (reference sequence).

The V gene is TRBV7-2, the J gene TRBJ2-1; 9 bases fit TRBD1. CDR1 SGHTA and CDR2 FQGNSA come from the germline V gene. The CDR3 contains 15 residues. Unmatched junction bases numbered 8, after V lost 5 bases and J lost 6 bases. The DNA of the CDR3 is TGTGCCAGCAGCGTGGGACAGGGCCCTTTCAATGAGCAGTTCTTC. This encodes CASSVGQGPFNEQFF.

This clonotype showed up just a few times. This rearrangement joins TRBV24-1 to TRBJ2-2; D uncertain. From germline, CDR1 is KGHDR and CDR2 SFDVKD. V shed 5 bases and J shed 7 bases, with 7 bases lying between them. This CDR3 contains 12 residues. CDR3: CATSGEIGELFF. CDR3 DNA sequence: TGTGCCACCAGTGGCGAAATCGGGGAGCTGTTTTTT.

V and J are TRBV2 and TRBJ1-1; D gene uncertain. CDR1 SNHLY and CDR2 FYNNEI come from the germline V gene. This CDR3 has 12 residues. V lost 7 bases to trimming and J lost 0 bases, with 6 bases between them. The CDR3 spells CASTALNTEAFF. As DNA, the CDR3 is TGTGCCAGCACAGCGTTGAACACTGAAGCTTTCTTT.

This clonotype was counted only a few times. The chain couples TRBV28 to TRBJ1-5; 7 nucleotides match TRBD1. The CDR3 consists of 16 residues. Germline V gene sequence: CDR1 MDHEN, CDR2 SYDVKM. The V and J ends lost 5 bases and 4 bases, in that order; junction bases with no gene match: 11. As DNA, the CDR3 is TGTGCCAGCAGTACGCGGCCGGGACAGTCAAATCAGCCCCAGCATTTT. It is translated as CASSTRPGQSNQPQHF.